This TCR beta chain was documented in a study of human T cells and chemical hapten exposure (dated by TCRdb to the early 2020s). With respect to the entire study: For sensitization, 2% DPC in acetone was applied to a 2 cm by 2 cm area of upper inner arm skin. Weekly therapeutic DPC doses were additionally applied to the scalp of patients throughout the roughly 25-week study period. Patch tests used Finn chambers with 0.01% DPC on the upper back, scored after 6 days by International Contact Dermatitis Research Group standards. Most of the patients in the cohort were female, and the cohort covered alopecia areata with under or over 50% scalp involvement, alopecia totalis and alopecia universalis. Libraries were combined into a pool for sequencing, and differences in TCR yield between samples came mainly from small differences in library volumes within the pool. The study tracked peripheral blood TCR repertoire changes in vivo during primary and secondary sensitization to the hapten diphenylcyclopropenone (DPC) in alopecia patients. Patient blood was sampled pre-sensitization (week 0) and at 2, 6 and about 24 weeks after DPC sensitization. For TCR sequencing, blood came from about 28 alopecia patients at anywhere from one to four time points (pre-sensitization, 2, 6 and 24 weeks). For every blood RNA sample, sequencing covered both the TCR alpha and TCR beta chains.

Reading the label with the study, this specimen's time point is: patch test 2, 6 weeks after DPC sensitization. The treatment or condition label for this specimen denotes: therapeutic diphenylcyclopropenone sensitization with weekly scalp DPC. Unfractionated whole blood was collected in Tempus Blood RNA tubes, and total RNA was extracted from that blood. At each patch-test visit, blood was drawn before the patch test was applied. To be eligible, patients had to be aged 18 to 70, diagnosed with alopecia and judged suitable for DPC therapy, while pregnant patients were excluded. A distance of 13 bases separates the germline ends of V and J, which lose 1 base and 3 bases respectively. Including cysteine and phenylalanine, the CDR3 has 16 amino acids. This entry keeps only the CDR3 DNA: 48 bases, framed from base 1. CDR1 and CDR2 are read off the germline V gene (reference sequence) as LNHDA and SQIVND.

The table lists this clonotype with a few counts. Its antigen is still unknown. Base quality data are lacking; no much larger clone is found one base away. Receptors were amplified or captured by RACE. Sequencing was carried out with a NextSeq 500. During library preparation, unique molecular identifiers were attached to individual cDNA molecules so that TCRs could be counted quantitatively and reproducibly. Regarding the original processing steps: The median number of TCRs per sample was roughly 94,000, ranging from 23,224 to 690,600. V, J and CDR3 annotation of the TCR reads was performed with the Decombinator software suite. Every sample was subsampled to the same number of TCRs (28,000) for the PS versus PT1 abundance plots. TCRs were defined as expanded if absent before sensitization and observed at least eight times at the 2-week time point. Starting from the raw public reads, TCRdb applied fastp trimming at Q25, assembled clones with MiXCR and retained in-frame beta chains. Entries are consolidated by CDR3 protein sequence, retaining the most common genes and DNA. The V and J calls follow TCRdb's processing rather than the paper's. A total of approximately 46,000 distinct CDR3 sequences appear in this sample, 9.5% to 10% of them only once. Around 15% of the sample is taken by the ten largest.

Results and caveats for the whole study, not just this receptor: All patients had alopecia, a presumed autoimmune disease, so their immune response might differ from that of healthy individuals. No change with DPC sensitization was found in the number of TCRs above 1 in 1000 frequency, and no evidence of global repertoire structure alterations was found. Compared with pre-sensitization or healthy control sets, expanded TCRs formed significantly more large CDR3 similarity clusters, which is consistent with antigen-driven responses. Repeated subsampling changed both the strength of the expansion versus patch-test correlation and the threshold at which that correlation became significant. Patch test score correlated positively with the number of PT1 expanded TCRs, reaching significance at thresholds 8, 16 and 32 but not at 4.

The source was whole blood, collected in connection with sensitization to the hapten diphenylcyclopropenone (DPC). This clonotype was obtained from a woman between 25 and 40 years old with alopecia areata. Some clones in this sample may be carry-over from other donors' samples. The V gene is TRBV19 and the J gene is TRBJ1-5; TRBD1 is a possible D gene, resting on 5 matching bases. The DNA sequence reads TGTGCCAGTAGTATAGCGGGACCGGTAGTCAATCAGCCCCAGCATTTT. This translates into CASSIAGPVVNQPQHF.